Listed here is a single TCR beta chain. Data came from immunoSEQ multiplex PCR; TCRdb stores just in-frame clones and leaves some out. The table has a few hundred thousand clones, roughly 90% seen once; the top ten hold around 0.96%. Between the trimmed V and J ends, which lost 5 bases and 3 bases, there was a span of 19 bases. Germline CDR1 reads LNHDA; CDR2 reads SQIVND (reference sequence). This CDR3 is 16 amino acids long. This entry is derived from a study of blood T cell repertoires in COVID-19. Sequenced material: peripheral blood. This chain connects TRBV19 to TRBJ1-2; possible D gene TRBD1, 6 bases. The receptor was derived from a woman in her forties with COVID-19, enrolled during active disease. This chain's CDR3 is CASSPPGQSIYYGYTF. For the CDR3, the DNA is TGTGCCAGTAGTCCACCGGGACAAAGTATATACTATGGCTACACCTTC.